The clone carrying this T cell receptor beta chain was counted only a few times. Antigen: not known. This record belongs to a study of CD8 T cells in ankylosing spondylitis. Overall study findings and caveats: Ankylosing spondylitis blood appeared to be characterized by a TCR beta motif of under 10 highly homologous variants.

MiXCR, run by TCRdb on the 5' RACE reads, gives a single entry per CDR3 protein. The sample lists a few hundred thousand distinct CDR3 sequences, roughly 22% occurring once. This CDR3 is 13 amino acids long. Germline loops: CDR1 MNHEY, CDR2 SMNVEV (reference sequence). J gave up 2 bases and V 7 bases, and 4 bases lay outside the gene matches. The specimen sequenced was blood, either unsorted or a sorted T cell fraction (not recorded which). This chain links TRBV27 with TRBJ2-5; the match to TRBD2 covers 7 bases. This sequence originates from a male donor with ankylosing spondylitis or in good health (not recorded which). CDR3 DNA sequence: TGTGCCAGCATGGGGGGGTGGCAAGAGACCCAGTACTTC. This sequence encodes CASMGGWQETQYF.